Below, 7 T cell receptor beta chains from the same sample are listed, as sequenced in a study of shared clonotypes between healthy human individuals. The naive CD8 population came from CD45RO-negative cells selected for CCR7, without terminally differentiated effector memory CD45RA+ cells. The assay was immunoSEQ multiplex PCR, and TCRdb's table has in-frame clones only and misses some. Of about 590,000 clones listed, about 95% are singletons. The sequenced sample consisted of naive CD8+ T cells sorted from blood. All receptors come from a woman under 40 in good health.

J is TRBJ2-7 and V is TRBV6-5, with 7 bases identical to TRBD1. V lost 10 bases to trimming and J lost 0 bases; unmatched junction nucleotides: 9. The CDR3 totals 14 residues. Germline assignment: CDR1 MNHEY and CDR2 SVGAGI. This CDR3 reads CATGTVGRSYEQYF. The CDR3 DNA is TGTGCCACCGGGACAGTGGGTCGCTCCTACGAGCAGTACTTC.

In its sample, this clone was seen once. The chain combines TRBV7-9 with TRBJ2-7; TRBD1 matches at 8 bases. The V segment lost 5 bases and the J segment 2 bases; nucleotides outside the gene matches: 11. Per germline, CDR1 SEHNR and CDR2 FQNEAQ (reference sequence). This CDR3 is built from 16 residues. The chain's CDR3 is CASSPPAGQAAYEQYF. The CDR3 bases are TGTGCCAGCAGCCCCCCGGCGGGACAGGCAGCCTACGAGCAGTACTTC.

This clone was counted once. The V and J genes are TRBV14 and TRBJ1-1; no reliable D call. V was pared by 1 base and J by 4 bases, with 7 bases between. Germline values: CDR1 SGHDN, CDR2 FVKESK. The CDR3 has 13 residues. The CDR3 loop reads CASSQVYGTEAFF. DNA of the CDR3: TGTGCCAGCAGCCAAGTATACGGCACTGAAGCTTTCTTT.

Worth noting for this clone: Other DNA sequences in this specimen translate into the identical CDR3. V and J are TRBV28 and TRBJ2-7; D is undetermined. Germline V gene lookup returns CDR1 MDHEN and CDR2 SYDVKM. V lost 3 bases and J 2 bases, leaving 8 bases between the germline ends. The CDR3 spans 13 residues. The CDR3 DNA reads as TGTGCCAGCAGTTTGGCCGGAACCTACGAGCAGTACTTC. Its protein product is CASSLAGTYEQYF.

V is TRBV14 and J is TRBJ2-1, with 8 bases aligning to TRBD1. The CDR3 runs 15 residues. Germline CDR1 and CDR2: SGHDN and FVKESK. Trimming took 4 bases from V and 3 from J; bases not matched to a gene: 5. CDR3 nucleotides: TGTGCCAGCAGCCCAGGGGGCCCTCACTACAATGAGCAGTTCTTC. Protein: CASSPGGPHYNEQFF.

The chain joins TRBV9 to TRBJ2-1, with unresolved D. This CDR3 is 16 amino acids long. V lost 0 bases and J 0 bases, leaving 10 bases between the germline ends. Germline CDR1 is SGDLS and CDR2 is YYNGEE. The CDR3 here is CASSVESTSSYNEQFF. The CDR3, as DNA: TGTGCCAGCAGCGTAGAATCGACGAGCTCCTACAATGAGCAGTTCTTC.

The gene calls are TRBV7-9 and TRBJ2-3; D might be TRBD1 (6 bases). The CDR3 consists of 17 residues. Germline V CDR1 and CDR2: SEHNR, FQNEAQ (reference sequence). V was cut by 4 bases and J by 4 bases, with 21 bases left in between. CDR3 nucleotide sequence: TGTGCCAGCAGCTCCTCGGACAGTATTGTTCGCCCAGATACGCAGTATTTT. It specifies CASSSSDSIVRPDTQYF.